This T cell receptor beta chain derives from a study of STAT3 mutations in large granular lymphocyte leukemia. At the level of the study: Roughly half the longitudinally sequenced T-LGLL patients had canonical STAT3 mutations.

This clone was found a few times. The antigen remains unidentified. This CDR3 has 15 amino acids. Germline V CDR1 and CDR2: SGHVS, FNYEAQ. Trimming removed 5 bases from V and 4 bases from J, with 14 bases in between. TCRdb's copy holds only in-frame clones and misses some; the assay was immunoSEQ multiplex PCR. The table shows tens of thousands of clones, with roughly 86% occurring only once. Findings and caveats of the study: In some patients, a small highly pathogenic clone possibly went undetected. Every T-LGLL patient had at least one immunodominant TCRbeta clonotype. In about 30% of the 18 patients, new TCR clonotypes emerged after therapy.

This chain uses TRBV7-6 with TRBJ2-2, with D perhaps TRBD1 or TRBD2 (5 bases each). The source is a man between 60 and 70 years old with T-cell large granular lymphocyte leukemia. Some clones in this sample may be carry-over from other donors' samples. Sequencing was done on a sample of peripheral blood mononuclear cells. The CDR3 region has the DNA TGTGCCAGCAGCCCTAGCCAGGGCATCACCGGGGAGCTGTTTTTT. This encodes CASSPSQGITGELFF. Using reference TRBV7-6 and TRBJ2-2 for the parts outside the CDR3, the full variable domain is GAGVSQSPRYKVTKRGQDVALRCDPISGHVSLYWYRQALGQGPEFLTYFNYEAQQDKSGLPNDRFSAERPEGSISTLTIQRTEQRDSAMYRCASSPSQGITGELFFGEGSRLTVL.